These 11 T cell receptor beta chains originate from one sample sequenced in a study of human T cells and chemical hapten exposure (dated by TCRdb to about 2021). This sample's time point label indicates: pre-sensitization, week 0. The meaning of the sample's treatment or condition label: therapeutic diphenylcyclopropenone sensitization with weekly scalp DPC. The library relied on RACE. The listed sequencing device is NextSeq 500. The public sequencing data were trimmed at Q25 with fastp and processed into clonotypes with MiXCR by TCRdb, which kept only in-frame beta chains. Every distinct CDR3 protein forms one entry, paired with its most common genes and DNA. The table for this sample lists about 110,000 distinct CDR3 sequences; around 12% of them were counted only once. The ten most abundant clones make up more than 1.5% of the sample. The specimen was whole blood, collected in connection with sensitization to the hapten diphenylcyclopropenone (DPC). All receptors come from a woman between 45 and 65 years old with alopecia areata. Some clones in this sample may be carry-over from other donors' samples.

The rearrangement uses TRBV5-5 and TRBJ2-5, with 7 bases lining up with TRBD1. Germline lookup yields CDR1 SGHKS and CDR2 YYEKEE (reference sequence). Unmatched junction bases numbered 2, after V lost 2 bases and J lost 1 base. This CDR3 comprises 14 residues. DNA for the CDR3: TGTGCCAGCAGCTTTGGGACAGTCCAAGAGACCCAGTACTTC. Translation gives CASSFGTVQETQYF.

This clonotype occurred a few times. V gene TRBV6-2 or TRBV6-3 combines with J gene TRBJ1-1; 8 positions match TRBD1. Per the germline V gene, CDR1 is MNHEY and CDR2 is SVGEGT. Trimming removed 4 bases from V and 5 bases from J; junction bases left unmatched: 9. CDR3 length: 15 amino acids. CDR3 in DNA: TGTGCCAGCAGTTCACTTCAGGGGGCTGGGACTGAAGCTTTCTTT. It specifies CASSSLQGAGTEAFF.

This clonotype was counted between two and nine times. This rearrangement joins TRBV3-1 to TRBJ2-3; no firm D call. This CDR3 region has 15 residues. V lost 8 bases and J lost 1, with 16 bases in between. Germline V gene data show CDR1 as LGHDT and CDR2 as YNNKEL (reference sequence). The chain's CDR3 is CASALMWGGTDTQYF. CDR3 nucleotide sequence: TGTGCCAGCGCCCTGATGTGGGGTGGCACAGATACGCAGTATTTT.

CDR3: CASSLGRTSGDSSYNEQFF. The CDR3 DNA reads TGTGCCAGCAGCTTAGGAAGGACTAGCGGGGACAGCTCCTACAATGAGCAGTTCTTC. The rearrangement joins TRBV11-3 to TRBJ2-1; TRBD2 aligns across 12 bases. CDR1 and CDR2 (germline): SGHNT, YENEEA. Trimming cost V 1 base and J 0 bases; bases outside gene matches: 7. The CDR3 length is 19 residues.

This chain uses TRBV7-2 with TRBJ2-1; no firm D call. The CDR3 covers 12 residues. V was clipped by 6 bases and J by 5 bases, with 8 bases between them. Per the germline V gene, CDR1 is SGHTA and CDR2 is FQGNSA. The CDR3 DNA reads TGTGCCAGCAGAGTACGGAACAATGAGCAGTTCTTC. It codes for CASRVRNNEQFF.

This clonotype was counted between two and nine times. The CDR3 DNA is TGCGCCAGCAGCCAAGAAGGGCTGAATGAGCAGTTCTTC. This codes for CASSQEGLNEQFF. J is TRBJ2-1 and V is TRBV4-1; no definite D call. The CDR3 contains 13 residues. Trimming took 0 bases from V and 7 from J, leaving 7 bases between them. From germline, CDR1 is MGHRA and CDR2 YSYEKL.

The CDR3 DNA sequence: TGTACCAGCAGCCGATCCGGGAGATTAGAGACCCAGTACTTC. Translating it yields CTSSRSGRLETQYF. The chain links TRBV7-2 to TRBJ2-5; maybe TRBD2 (6 bases). The CDR3 extends over 14 amino acids. Germline V gives CDR1 SGHTA, CDR2 FQGNSA. V dropped 5 bases and J dropped 4 bases, with 14 bases sitting between them.

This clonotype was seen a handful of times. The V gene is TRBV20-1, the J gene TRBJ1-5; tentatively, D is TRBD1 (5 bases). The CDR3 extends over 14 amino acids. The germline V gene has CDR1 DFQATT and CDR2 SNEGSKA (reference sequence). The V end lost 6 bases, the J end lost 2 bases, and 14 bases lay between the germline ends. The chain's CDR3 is CSALPRGGNQPQHF. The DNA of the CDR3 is TGCAGTGCCCTACCCCGAGGGGGCAATCAGCCCCAGCATTTT.

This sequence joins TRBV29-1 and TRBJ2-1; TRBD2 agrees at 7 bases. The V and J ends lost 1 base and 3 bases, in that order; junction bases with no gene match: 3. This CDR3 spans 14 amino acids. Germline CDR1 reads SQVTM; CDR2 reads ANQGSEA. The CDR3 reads CSVEGLAVYNEQFF. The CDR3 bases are TGCAGCGTTGAAGGGCTAGCGGTCTACAATGAGCAGTTCTTC.

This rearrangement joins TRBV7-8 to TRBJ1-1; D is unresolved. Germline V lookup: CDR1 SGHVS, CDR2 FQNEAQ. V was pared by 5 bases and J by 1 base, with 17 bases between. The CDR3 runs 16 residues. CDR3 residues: CASSTASIRRNTEAFF. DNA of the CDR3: TGTGCCAGCAGCACCGCCAGCATACGTCGGAACACTGAAGCTTTCTTT. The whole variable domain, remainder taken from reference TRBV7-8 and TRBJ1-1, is GAGVSQSPRYKVAKRGQDVALRCDPISGHVSLFWYQQALGQGPEFLTYFQNEAQLDKSGLPSDRFFAERPEGSVSTLKIQRTQQEDSAVYLCASSTASIRRNTEAFFGQGTRLTVV.

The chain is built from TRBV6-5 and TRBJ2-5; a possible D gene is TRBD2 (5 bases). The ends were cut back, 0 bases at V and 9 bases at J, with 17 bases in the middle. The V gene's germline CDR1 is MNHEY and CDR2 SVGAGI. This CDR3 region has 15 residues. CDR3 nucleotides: TGTGCCAGCAGTTACTCGAGGGTTGGGTTATCGGCCCAGTACTTC. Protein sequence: CASSYSRVGLSAQYF.